The present T cell receptor (beta chain) was sequenced within a study of CD8+ T cells in alopecia areata. About the study: A regimen of oral tofacitinib, 5 to 10 mg twice daily, was given to treated patients. General study points: Tissue-resident alphabeta T cells belonging to normal skin likewise get sequenced within scalp specimens.

In germline, CDR1 is LGHNA, CDR2 YSLEER. V was clipped by 0 bases and J by 1 base, with 7 bases between them. The CDR3 spans 15 residues. RNA, once extracted, was reverse transcribed into cDNA for use as the sequencing template. Here immunoSEQ multiplex PCR was the method, and the copy in TCRdb shows in-frame clones only, minus some. The top ten clones hold 15% to 20% of a sample with some 130,000 clones, around 49% of them seen once. A FACSAria was used to sort CD4+ and CD8+ T cells. These cells came from PBMCs. This clone came up once. Its antigen is not identified. This TCR was sampled from a human donor with alopecia areata. Sequenced here: CD8+ T cells sorted from blood, sampled at week 0. The gene calls are TRBV4-3 and TRBJ1-5, with a possible D match to TRBD1 (5 bases). The CDR3 nucleotides read TGCGCCAGCAGCCAAGACAGGGCGAGCAATCAGCCCCAGCATTTT. Its protein product is CASSQDRASNQPQHF.